The clone carrying this T cell receptor beta chain is a singleton in its sample. This entry belongs to a study of OX40 agonist ivuxolimab in advanced cancers. Germline CDR1 reads GTSNPN; CDR2 reads SVGIG (reference sequence). The V end lost 3 bases, the J end lost 7 bases, and 16 bases lay between the germline ends. The CDR3 runs 13 residues. Repertoires were generated with immunoSEQ multiplex PCR, while TCRdb's copy carries only in-frame clones and drops some. In the table there are 95,000 to 100,000 clones, about 92% of which are singletons. The chain is built from TRBV30 and TRBJ2-7, with D possibly TRBD1 on 6 matching bases. This sequence originates from an adult with an advanced solid tumor such as melanoma, head and neck, liver or kidney cancer. This specimen was CD4+ or CD8+ T cells sorted from blood, taken in a trial of the OX40 agonist ivuxolimab. CDR3 coding DNA: TGTGCCTGGAGGGACAGTCCCCCAGGGGAGCAGTACTTC. As protein: CAWRDSPPGEQYF.